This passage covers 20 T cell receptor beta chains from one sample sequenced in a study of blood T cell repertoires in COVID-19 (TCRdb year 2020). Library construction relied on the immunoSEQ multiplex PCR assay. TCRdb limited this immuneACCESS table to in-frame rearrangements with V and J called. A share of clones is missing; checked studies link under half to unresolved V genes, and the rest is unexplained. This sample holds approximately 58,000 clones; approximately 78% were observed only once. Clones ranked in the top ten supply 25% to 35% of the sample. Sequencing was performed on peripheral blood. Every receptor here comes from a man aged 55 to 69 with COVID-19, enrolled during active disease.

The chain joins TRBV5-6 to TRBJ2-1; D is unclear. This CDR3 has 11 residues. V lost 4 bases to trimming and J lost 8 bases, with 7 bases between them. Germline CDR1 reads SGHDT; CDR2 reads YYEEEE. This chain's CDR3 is CASSRTHEQFF. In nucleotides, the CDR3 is TGTGCCAGCAGCCGTACACATGAGCAGTTCTTC.

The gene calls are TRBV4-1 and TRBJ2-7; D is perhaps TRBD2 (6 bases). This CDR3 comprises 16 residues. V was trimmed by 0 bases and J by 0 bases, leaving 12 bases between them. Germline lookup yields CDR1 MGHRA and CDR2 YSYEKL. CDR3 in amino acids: CASSQDWAGSSYEQYF. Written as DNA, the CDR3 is TGCGCCAGCAGCCAAGACTGGGCGGGGAGCTCCTACGAGCAGTACTTC.

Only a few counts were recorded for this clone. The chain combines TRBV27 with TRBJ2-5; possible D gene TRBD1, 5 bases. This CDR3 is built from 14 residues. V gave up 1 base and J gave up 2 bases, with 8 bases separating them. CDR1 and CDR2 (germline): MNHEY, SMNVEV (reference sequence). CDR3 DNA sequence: TGTGCCAGCAGTTTATTGACAGCTCAAGAGACCCAGTACTTC. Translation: CASSLLTAQETQYF.

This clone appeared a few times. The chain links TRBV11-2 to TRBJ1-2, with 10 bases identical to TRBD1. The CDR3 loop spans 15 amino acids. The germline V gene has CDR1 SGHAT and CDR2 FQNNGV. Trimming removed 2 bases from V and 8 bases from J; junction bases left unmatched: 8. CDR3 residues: CASSLRRDRGLGYTF. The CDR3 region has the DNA TGTGCCAGCAGCTTAAGGCGGGACAGGGGCTTAGGCTACACCTTC.

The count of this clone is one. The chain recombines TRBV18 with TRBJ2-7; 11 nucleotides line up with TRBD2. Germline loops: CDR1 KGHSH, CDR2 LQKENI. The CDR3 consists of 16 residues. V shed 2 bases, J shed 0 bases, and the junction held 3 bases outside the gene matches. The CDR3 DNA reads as TGTGCCAGCTCACCAAGTACTAGCGGGAGCTCCTACGAGCAGTACTTC. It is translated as CASSPSTSGSSYEQYF.

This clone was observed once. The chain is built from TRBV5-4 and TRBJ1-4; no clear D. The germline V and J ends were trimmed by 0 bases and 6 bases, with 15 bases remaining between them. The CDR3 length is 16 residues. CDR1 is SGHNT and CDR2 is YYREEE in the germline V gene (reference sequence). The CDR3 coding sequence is TGTGCCAGCAGCTTGGCCTTTTCAACCTCGGATGAAAAACTGTTTTTT. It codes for CASSLAFSTSDEKLFF. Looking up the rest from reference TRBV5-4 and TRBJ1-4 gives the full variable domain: ETGVTQSPTHLIKTRGQQVTLRCSSQSGHNTVSWYQQALGQGPQFIFQYYREEENGRGNFPPRFSGLQFPNYSSELNVNALELDDSALYLCASSLAFSTSDEKLFFGSGTQLSVL.

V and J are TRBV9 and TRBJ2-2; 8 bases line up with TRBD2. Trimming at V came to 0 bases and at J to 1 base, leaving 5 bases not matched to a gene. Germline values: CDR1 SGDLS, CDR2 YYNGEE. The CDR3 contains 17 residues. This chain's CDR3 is CASSVGGGGKNTGELFF. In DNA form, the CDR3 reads TGTGCCAGCAGCGTAGGAGGCGGGGGGAAGAACACCGGGGAGCTGTTTTTT.

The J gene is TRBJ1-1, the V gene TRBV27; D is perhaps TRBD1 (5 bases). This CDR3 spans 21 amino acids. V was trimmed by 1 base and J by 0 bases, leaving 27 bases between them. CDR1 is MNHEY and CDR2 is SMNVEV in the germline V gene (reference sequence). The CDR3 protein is CASSLYAGDAPTRRLNTEAFF. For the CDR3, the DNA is TGTGCCAGCAGTTTATACGCGGGGGACGCCCCCACCAGAAGGCTGAACACTGAAGCTTTCTTT.

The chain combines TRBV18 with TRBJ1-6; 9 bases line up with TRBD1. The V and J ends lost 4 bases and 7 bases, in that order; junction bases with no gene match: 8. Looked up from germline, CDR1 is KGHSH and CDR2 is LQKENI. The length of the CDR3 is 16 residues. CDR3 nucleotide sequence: TGTGCCAGCTCACTATCTGGACAGGGGAAAAATTCACCCCTCCACTTT. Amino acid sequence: CASSLSGQGKNSPLHF.

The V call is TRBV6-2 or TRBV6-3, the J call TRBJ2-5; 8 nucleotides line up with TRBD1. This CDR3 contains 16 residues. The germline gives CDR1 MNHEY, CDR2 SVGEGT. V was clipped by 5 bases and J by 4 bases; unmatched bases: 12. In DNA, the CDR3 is TGTGCCAGCAGTAAGGGTCAAGGAGGGACAGGAGAGACCCAGTACTTC. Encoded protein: CASSKGQGGTGETQYF.

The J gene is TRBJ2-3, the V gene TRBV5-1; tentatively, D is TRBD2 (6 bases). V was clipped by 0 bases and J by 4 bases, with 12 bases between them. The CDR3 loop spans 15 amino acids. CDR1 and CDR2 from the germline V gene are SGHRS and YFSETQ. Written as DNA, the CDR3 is TGCGCCAGCAGCTTGGCCTGGGGGGTATCAGATACGCAGTATTTT. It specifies CASSLAWGVSDTQYF.

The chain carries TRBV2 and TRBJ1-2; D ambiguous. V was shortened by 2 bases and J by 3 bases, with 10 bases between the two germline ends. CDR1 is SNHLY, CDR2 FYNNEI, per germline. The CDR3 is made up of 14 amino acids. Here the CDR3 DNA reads TGTGCCAGCAGTGAACCCCGGCGGGACTATGGCTACACCTTC. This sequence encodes CASSEPRRDYGYTF.

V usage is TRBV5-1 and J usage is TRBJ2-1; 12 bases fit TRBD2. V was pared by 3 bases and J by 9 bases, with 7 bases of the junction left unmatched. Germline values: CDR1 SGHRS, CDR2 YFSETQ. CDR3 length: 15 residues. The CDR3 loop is CASSSLAGGPTEQFF. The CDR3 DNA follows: TGCGCCAGCAGCTCGCTAGCGGGGGGGCCTACTGAGCAGTTCTTC.

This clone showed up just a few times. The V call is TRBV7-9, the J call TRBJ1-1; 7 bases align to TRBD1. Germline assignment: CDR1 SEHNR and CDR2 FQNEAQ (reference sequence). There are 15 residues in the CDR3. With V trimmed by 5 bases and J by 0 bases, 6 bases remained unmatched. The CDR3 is CASSVPGQMNTEAFF. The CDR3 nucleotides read TGTGCCAGCAGCGTCCCGGGACAGATGAACACTGAAGCTTTCTTT.

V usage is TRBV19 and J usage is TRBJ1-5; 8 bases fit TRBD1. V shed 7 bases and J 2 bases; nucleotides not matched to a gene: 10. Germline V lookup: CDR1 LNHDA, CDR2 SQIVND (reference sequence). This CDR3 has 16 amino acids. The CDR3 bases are TGTGCCAGTACCTTAGACAGGGGTAGAGGCAATCAGCCCCAGCATTTT. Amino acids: CASTLDRGRGNQPQHF. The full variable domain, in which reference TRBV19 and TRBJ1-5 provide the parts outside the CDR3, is DGGITQSPKYLFRKEGQNVTLSCEQNLNHDAMYWYRQDPGQGLRLIYYSQIVNDFQKGDIAEGYSVSREKKESFPLTVTSAQKNPTAFYLCASTLDRGRGNQPQHFGDGTRLSIL.

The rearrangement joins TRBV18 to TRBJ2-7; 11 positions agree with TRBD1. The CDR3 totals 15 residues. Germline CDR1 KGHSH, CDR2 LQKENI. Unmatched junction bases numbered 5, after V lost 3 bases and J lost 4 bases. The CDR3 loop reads CASSPGTGGGYEQYF. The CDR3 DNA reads TGTGCCAGCTCACCTGGGACAGGGGGGGGTTACGAGCAGTACTTC.

The CDR3 DNA reads TGTGCCAGCGGTAGAGCGGGAGGCTATGAGCAGTTCTTC. Translation gives CASGRAGGYEQFF. This chain links TRBV25-1 with TRBJ2-1, with 9 nucleotides matching TRBD2. With 8 bases clipped from V and 8 bases from J, the junction kept 7 bases outside the gene matches. Germline lookup yields CDR1 MGHDK and CDR2 SYGVNS. This CDR3 contains 13 residues.

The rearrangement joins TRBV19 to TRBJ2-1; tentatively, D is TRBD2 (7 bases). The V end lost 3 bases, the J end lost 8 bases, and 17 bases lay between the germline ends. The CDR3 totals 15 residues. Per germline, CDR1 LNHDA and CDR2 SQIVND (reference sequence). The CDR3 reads CASSISGGLRYEQFF. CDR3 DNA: TGTGCCAGTAGTATTTCCGGGGGGCTGCGGTATGAGCAGTTCTTC.

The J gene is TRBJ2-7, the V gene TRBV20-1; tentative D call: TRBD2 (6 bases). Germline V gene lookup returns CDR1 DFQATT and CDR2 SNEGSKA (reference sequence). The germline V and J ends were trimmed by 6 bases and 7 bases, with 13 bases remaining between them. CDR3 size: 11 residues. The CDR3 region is CSALRGGEQYF. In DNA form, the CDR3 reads TGCAGTGCCCTTAGAGGAGGGGAGCAGTACTTC.

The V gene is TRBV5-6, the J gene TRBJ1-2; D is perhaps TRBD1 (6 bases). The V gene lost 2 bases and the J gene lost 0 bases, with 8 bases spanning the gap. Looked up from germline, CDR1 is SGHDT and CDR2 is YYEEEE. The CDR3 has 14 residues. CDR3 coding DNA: TGTGCCAGCAGCTTTCACAGGGCTAACTATGGCTACACCTTC. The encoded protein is CASSFHRANYGYTF. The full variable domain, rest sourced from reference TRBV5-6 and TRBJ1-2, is DAGVTQSPTHLIKTRGQQVTLRCSPKSGHDTVSWYQQALGQGPQFIFQYYEEEERQRGNFPDRFSGHQFPNYSSELNVNALLLGDSALYLCASSFHRANYGYTFGSGTRLTVV.